These 3 T cell receptor beta chains came from one sample sequenced in a study of lung T cells in sarcoidosis with Löfgren's syndrome. TCRdb reprocessed the reads via MiXCR and lists one record per CDR3 protein. The sample yields more than 50,000 distinct CDR3 sequences, approximately 22% seen once. The specimen was CD4+ T cells from PBMCs. These receptors all stem from a human donor with sarcoidosis (Löfgren's syndrome or another form), or a control subject (not recorded which).

This clonotype has a count of ten or more. The genes are TRBV20-1 and TRBJ2-5; D gene unclear. The CDR3 length is 10 residues. The ends were cut back, 3 bases at V and 5 bases at J, with 4 bases in the middle. Per the germline V gene, CDR1 is DFQATT and CDR2 is SNEGSKA (reference sequence). The CDR3, as DNA: TGCAGTGCTAGTATGGAGACCCAGTACTTC. Amino acid sequence: CSASMETQYF.

In its sample, this clonotype ranks as medium-sized (0.01 to 0.1%). The CDR3 protein is CSANRNNEQFF. The DNA for the CDR3 is TGCAGTGCCAATAGGAACAATGAGCAGTTCTTC. The chain uses TRBV20-1 and TRBJ2-1; D unresolved. V was pared by 6 bases and J by 5 bases, with 8 bases between. The CDR3 runs 11 residues. Germline V gene data show CDR1 as DFQATT and CDR2 as SNEGSKA (reference sequence).

This clonotype occurred many times. The rearrangement uses TRBV6-1 and TRBJ2-5; D remains ambiguous. The ends were cut back, 10 bases at V and 5 bases at J, with 11 bases in the middle. The CDR3 sequence is 11 residues long. CDR1 is MNHNS and CDR2 is SASEGT in the germline V gene. DNA of the CDR3: TGTGCCACCGCCTTGGGGGAGACCCAGTACTTC. Protein sequence: CATALGETQYF.